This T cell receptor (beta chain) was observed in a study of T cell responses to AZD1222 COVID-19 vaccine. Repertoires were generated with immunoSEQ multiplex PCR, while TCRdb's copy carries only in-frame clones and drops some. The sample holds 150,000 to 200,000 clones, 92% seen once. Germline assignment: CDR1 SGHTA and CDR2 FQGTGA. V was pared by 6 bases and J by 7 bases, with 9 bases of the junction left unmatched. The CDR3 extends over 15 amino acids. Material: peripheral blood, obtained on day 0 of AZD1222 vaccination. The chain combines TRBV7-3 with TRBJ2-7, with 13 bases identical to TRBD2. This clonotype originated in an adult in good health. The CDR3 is CASSSGLAGAGEQYF. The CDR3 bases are TGTGCCAGCAGTTCAGGACTAGCGGGAGCAGGGGAGCAGTACTTC.